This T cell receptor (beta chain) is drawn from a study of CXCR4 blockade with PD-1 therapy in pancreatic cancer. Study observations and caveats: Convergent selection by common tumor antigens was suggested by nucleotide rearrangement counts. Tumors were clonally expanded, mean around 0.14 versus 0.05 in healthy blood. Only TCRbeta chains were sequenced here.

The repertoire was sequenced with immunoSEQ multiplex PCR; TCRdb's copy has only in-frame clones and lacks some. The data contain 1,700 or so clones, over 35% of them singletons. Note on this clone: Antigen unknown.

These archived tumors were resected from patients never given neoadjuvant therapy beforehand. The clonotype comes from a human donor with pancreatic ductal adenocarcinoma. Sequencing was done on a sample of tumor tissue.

The DNA for the CDR3 is TGTGCCAGCTCACCAGGAGGAACCGGGAGGGATTCACCCCTCCACTTT. Translation: CASSPGGTGRDSPLHF. The chain combines TRBV18 with TRBJ1-6; D is unresolved. Germline V gives CDR1 KGHSH, CDR2 LQKENI. V was cut by 2 bases and J by 8 bases, with 16 bases left in between. This CDR3 has 16 amino acids.